This record looks at one TCR beta chain sequence and its context. Per the germline V gene, CDR1 is LGHDT and CDR2 is YNNKEL (reference sequence). The CDR3 is made up of 16 amino acids. J lost 0 bases, V lost 3 bases, and 6 bases had no gene match. This record comes from a study of blood T cell repertoires in COVID-19. Clones were read by immunoSEQ multiplex PCR, and TCRdb kept only the in-frame ones, dropping some. In the table there are more than 90,000 clones, approximately 80% of which are singletons. The chain carries TRBV3-1 (or the pseudogene TRBV3-2) and TRBJ2-3, with 7 bases that match TRBD2. The material sequenced was peripheral blood. The receptor comes from a woman in her 70s with acute or convalescent COVID-19. The CDR3 loop is CASSHQLATSTDTQYF. The CDR3 nucleotides read TGTGCCAGCAGCCATCAACTAGCGACTAGCACAGATACGCAGTATTTT.